This entry lists 2 T cell receptor beta chains sequenced from one sample in a study of healthy donors' naive CD4 and CD8 T cells. TCR libraries were built from around 0.45 ug of total RNA by linear amplification. Using its own MiXCR run on the reads, TCRdb lists one record per CDR3 protein. The table includes around 180,000 distinct CDR3 sequences, about 74% detected once. Sequencing used naive CD4+ and CD8+ T cells sorted from blood, pooled from several donors. The receptor set was obtained from a pool of human donors in good health; the sample pools cells from several healthy donors.

The CDR3 coding sequence is TGTGCCAGCAGTCCCAAGTCAGGGTTCTCGAACACTGAAGCTTTCTTT. Amino acids: CASSPKSGFSNTEAFF. The chain carries TRBV6-5 and TRBJ1-1, with D possibly matching TRBD1 (5 bases). The CDR3 is made up of 16 amino acids. The germline gives CDR1 MNHEY, CDR2 SVGAGI. The V end lost 5 bases, the J end lost 1 base, and 17 bases lay between the germline ends.

J is TRBJ2-3 and V is TRBV19; D gene unclear. The CDR3 is 14 amino acids. The V gene's germline CDR1 is LNHDA and CDR2 SQIVND (reference sequence). The V and J ends lost 3 bases and 7 bases respectively, with 14 bases between them. The CDR3 sequence: CASSIPTGSHTQYF. CDR3 nucleotides: TGTGCCAGTAGTATCCCGACCGGGTCCCATACGCAGTATTTT.